This T cell receptor beta chain was identified during a study of OX40 agonist ivuxolimab in advanced cancers. With regard to this clone: What it binds is not known.

The study, taken as a whole, reports: At doses 0.1 to 3.0 mg/kg, CD4+ and CD8+ clones expanded.

The assay was immunoSEQ multiplex PCR, and TCRdb's table has in-frame clones only and misses some. The sample lists some 99,000 clones; 94% were seen once. The CDR3 has 17 amino acids. V was pared by 4 bases and J by 12 bases, with 19 bases of the junction left unmatched. CDR1 KGHSH and CDR2 LQKENI come from the germline V gene. The starting material was CD4+ or CD8+ T cells sorted from blood, obtained in a trial of the OX40 agonist ivuxolimab. The chain recombines TRBV18 with TRBJ2-1; 9 bases match TRBD1. The sequence was obtained from an adult with an advanced solid tumor such as melanoma, head and neck, liver or kidney cancer. The chain's CDR3 is CASSQGGTGGLWIMQFF. The CDR3 DNA sequence: TGTGCCAGCTCACAGGGAGGAACAGGGGGCCTATGGATTATGCAGTTCTTC.